These T cell receptor beta chains were read from a single sample in a study of CD8 T cells in ankylosing spondylitis. Via MiXCR, TCRdb re-called the 5' RACE reads, giving one row per CDR3 protein. The profile shows 250,000 to 400,000 distinct CDR3 sequences, 11% of them singletons. The sample consisted of blood, either unsorted or a sorted T cell fraction (not recorded which). These receptors were taken from a female donor with ankylosing spondylitis or in good health (not recorded which). The conserved cysteine and the conserved F or W are not part of the CDR3 here.

v_call,j_call,cdr3_aa
TRBV10-3,TRBJ2-1,AISGVGSSYNEQF
TRBV3-1,TRBJ2-3,ASSPSGLAGTASTDTQY
TRBV29-1,TRBJ1-4,SVEVAEGTF
TRBV6-6,TRBJ1-4,ASSYRDEKLF
TRBV10-2,TRBJ2-5,ARRQPEI
TRBV9,TRBJ2-7,ASSVEGHPNEQY
TRBV5-1,TRBJ2-3,ASTITGGGLTDTQY
TRBV30,TRBJ2-3,AWSVVTGEDTQY
TRBV20-1,TRBJ1-2,SASQRGTYGFT
TRBV5-1,TRBJ2-7,ASSFGKSYEQY
TRBV27,TRBJ2-5,ASSFFWGQETQY
TRBV20-1,TRBJ1-2,SGLEGANYGYT
TRBV7-2,TRBJ1-2,ASSLAPPPNYGYT
TRBV29-1,TRBJ2-5,SVGGSGTTLETQY
TRBV5-1,TRBJ1-5,ASSLTGTGGQPQH
TRBV2,TRBJ2-5,ASSATSGVQETQY
TRBV10-3,TRBJ1-6,AIRDSGDNSPLH
TRBV2,TRBJ2-7,TCSLVAGRAGSSYEQY
TRBV20-1,TRBJ1-5,SAGRQGVSNQPQH
TRBV7-8,TRBJ2-1,ASSPGRLAGESYEQF
TRBV7-2,TRBJ2-7,ASSLESFSVSYEQY
TRBV9,TRBJ2-5,ASSVASETRGSQETQY